Shown below are 12 T cell receptor beta chains from a single sample sequenced in a study of cytomegalovirus exposure and HLA in healthy donors. The PCR used 60 Vbeta and 13 Jbeta primers. TCRdb keeps only in-frame clones here, not all; method: immunoSEQ multiplex PCR. The table has hundreds of thousands of clones, 70% to 85% seen once. Material: PBMCs. The receptors here all came from a male donor in good health and CMV-seronegative.

The gene calls are TRBV28 and TRBJ1-1; 10 bases map to TRBD1. The CDR3 has 13 amino acids. The V gene end was trimmed by 8 bases and the J gene end by 4 bases; junction bases not matched to a gene: 4. Germline assignment: CDR1 MDHEN and CDR2 SYDVKM. DNA for the CDR3: TGTGCCAGCCTTAGGACAGGGGGCACTGAAGCTTTCTTT. It codes for CASLRTGGTEAFF. Supplemented by reference TRBV28 and TRBJ1-1, the full variable domain reads DVKVTQSSRYLVKRTGEKVFLECVQDMDHENMFWYRQDPGLGLRLIYFSYDVKMKEKGDIPEGYSVSREKKERFSLILESASTNQTSMYLCASLRTGGTEAFFGQGTRLTVV.

The V and J genes are TRBV27 and TRBJ1-6, with TRBD1 identical over 8 bases. CDR3 length: 16 residues. The germline CDR1 and CDR2 sequences are MNHEY and SMNVEV (reference sequence). Trimming cost V 6 bases and J 7 bases; bases outside gene matches: 11. The CDR3 DNA sequence: TGTGCCAGCAGGCCGGGACAGGCCCGGGCAAATTCACCCCTCCACTTT. It specifies CASRPGQARANSPLHF.

This chain links TRBV5-1 with TRBJ2-1; 10 nucleotides match TRBD2. The CDR3 has 16 amino acids. Germline CDR1 and CDR2: SGHRS and YFSETQ. The J segment lost 6 bases and the V segment lost 2 bases, leaving 8 bases of the junction unmatched. CDR3 in DNA: TGCGCCAGCAGCTTTTCAGCGGGAGGGCCTCTCAATGAGCAGTTCTTC. This translates into CASSFSAGGPLNEQFF.

CDR3 bases: TGTGCCAGCAGTGGCAGAGGGACAGACTATGGCTACACCTTC. Its protein is CASSGRGTDYGYTF. The chain joins TRBV25-1 to TRBJ1-2, with TRBD1 identical over 7 bases. This CDR3 is 14 amino acids long. Germline-derived CDR1 and CDR2 are MGHDK and SYGVNS. V shed 4 bases, J shed 3 bases, and the junction held 5 bases outside the gene matches.

This sequence joins TRBV2 and TRBJ2-3; TRBD2 aligns across 11 bases. V trimming: 6 bases; J trimming: 2 bases; junction bases outside the gene matches: 13. This CDR3 contains 18 residues. Germline V gives CDR1 SNHLY, CDR2 FYNNEI. This CDR3 is CASSGTSGGWVITDTQYF. CDR3 in DNA: TGTGCCAGCAGCGGTACTAGCGGGGGTTGGGTAATCACAGATACGCAGTATTTT.

This chain uses TRBV4-2 with TRBJ2-1, with 8 bases that match TRBD2. This CDR3 comprises 16 residues. Per the germline V gene, CDR1 is LGHNA and CDR2 is YNFKEQ. Losses at the gene ends were 7 bases for V and 1 base for J; bases not matched to a gene: 9. DNA for the CDR3: TGTGCCAGCAAAGCGGGAGTTAAAGGATCCTACAATGAGCAGTTCTTC. This gives the protein CASKAGVKGSYNEQFF.

This chain uses TRBV6-5 with TRBJ2-5; 9 nucleotides agree with TRBD2. The J call may be wrong; the DNA end is better matched by TRBJ2-7. Germline CDR1 and CDR2: MNHEY and SVGAGI. There are 15 residues in the CDR3. CDR3 nucleotide sequence: TGTGCCAGCAGTTTCCTCGCTAGCGGGATGTACGAGCAGTACTTC. Its translation: CASSFLASGMYEQYF.

This clone was observed a few times. The chain employs TRBV28 and TRBJ1-1, with no clear D. CDR1 is MDHEN, CDR2 SYDVKM, per germline. The V end was cut by 3 bases, the J end by 0 bases, with 8 bases between. The CDR3 is 14 residues long. CDR3 sequence reads: CASSFSTLNTEAFF. The CDR3 coding sequence is TGTGCCAGCAGTTTTAGCACCCTGAACACTGAAGCTTTCTTT. Complete variable domain (other parts from reference TRBV28 and TRBJ1-1): DVKVTQSSRYLVKRTGEKVFLECVQDMDHENMFWYRQDPGLGLRLIYFSYDVKMKEKGDIPEGYSVSREKKERFSLILESASTNQTSMYLCASSFSTLNTEAFFGQGTRLTVV.

The chain combines TRBV6-1 with TRBJ1-1; tentative D call: TRBD1 (6 bases). V shed 5 bases and J shed 0 bases, with 10 bases lying between them. Germline values: CDR1 MNHNS, CDR2 SASEGT. The CDR3 contains 14 residues. The CDR3 region has the DNA TGTGCCAGCAGTATGACAGGTTTGAACACTGAAGCTTTCTTT. Protein sequence: CASSMTGLNTEAFF.

The J gene is TRBJ2-1, the V gene TRBV6-5; D is perhaps TRBD2 (6 bases). Germline values: CDR1 MNHEY, CDR2 SVGAGI. V lost 2 bases and J lost 7, with 18 bases in between. The CDR3 length is 16 residues. CDR3 residues: CASSYVSGAAGNEQFF. The CDR3 DNA follows: TGTGCCAGCAGTTACGTTAGCGGTGCAGCCGGGAATGAGCAGTTCTTC.

The CDR3 reads CASSFDRPISGNTIYF. In nucleotides, the CDR3 is TGTGCCAGCAGCTTCGACAGGCCGATCTCTGGAAACACCATATATTTT. The chain employs TRBV7-9 and TRBJ1-3, with D tentatively TRBD1 (6 bases). Germline V gene sequence: CDR1 SEHNR, CDR2 FQNEAQ (reference sequence). V was pared by 3 bases and J by 0 bases, with 12 bases between. CDR3 length: 16 amino acids.

The gene calls are TRBV7-3 and TRBJ2-1; 7 bases agree with TRBD2. The CDR3 consists of 16 residues. Germline values: CDR1 SGHTA, CDR2 FQGTGA. After removal of 2 bases from V and 4 bases from J, the junction contained 8 bases not matched to a gene. Written as DNA, the CDR3 is TGTGCCAGCAGCTTAGAAAGCGGGGCTGCTTACAATGAGCAGTTCTTC. It encodes CASSLESGAAYNEQFF.